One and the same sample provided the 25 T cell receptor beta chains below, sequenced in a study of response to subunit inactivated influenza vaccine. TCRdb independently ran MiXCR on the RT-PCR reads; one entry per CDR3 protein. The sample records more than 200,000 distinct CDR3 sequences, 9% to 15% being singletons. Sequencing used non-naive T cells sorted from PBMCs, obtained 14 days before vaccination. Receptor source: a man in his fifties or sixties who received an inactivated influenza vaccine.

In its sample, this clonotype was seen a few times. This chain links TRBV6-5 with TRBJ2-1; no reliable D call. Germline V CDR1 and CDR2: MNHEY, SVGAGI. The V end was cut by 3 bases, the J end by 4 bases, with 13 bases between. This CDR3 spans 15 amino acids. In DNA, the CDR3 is TGTGCCAGCAGTTATTCAGGACGGTATTACAATGAGCAGTTCTTC. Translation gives CASSYSGRYYNEQFF.

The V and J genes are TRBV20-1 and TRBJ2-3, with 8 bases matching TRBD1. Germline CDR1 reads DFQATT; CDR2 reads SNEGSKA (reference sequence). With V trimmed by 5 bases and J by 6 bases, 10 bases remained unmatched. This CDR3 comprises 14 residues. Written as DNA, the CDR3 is TGCAGTGCTGGACCATCAGGGGGCGAGGATACGCAGTATTTT. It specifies CSAGPSGGEDTQYF.

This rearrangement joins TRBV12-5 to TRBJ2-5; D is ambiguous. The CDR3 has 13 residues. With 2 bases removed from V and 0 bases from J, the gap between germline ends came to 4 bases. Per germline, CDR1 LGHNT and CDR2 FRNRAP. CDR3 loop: CASGLYNQETQYF. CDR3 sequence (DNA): TGTGCTAGTGGTTTGTACAACCAAGAGACCCAGTACTTC.

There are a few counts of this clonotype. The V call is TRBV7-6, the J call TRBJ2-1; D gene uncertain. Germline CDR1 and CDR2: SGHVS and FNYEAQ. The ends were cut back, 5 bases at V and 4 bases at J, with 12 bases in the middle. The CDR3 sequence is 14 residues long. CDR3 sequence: CASSPRTEYNEQFF. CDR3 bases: TGTGCCAGCAGCCCCCGGACGGAATACAATGAGCAGTTCTTC.

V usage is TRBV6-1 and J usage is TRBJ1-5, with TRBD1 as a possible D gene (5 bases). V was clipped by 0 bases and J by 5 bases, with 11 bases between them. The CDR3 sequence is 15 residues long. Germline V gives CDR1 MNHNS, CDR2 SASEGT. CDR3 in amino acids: CASSEAGTLYQPQHF. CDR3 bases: TGTGCCAGCAGTGAAGCAGGGACCCTCTATCAGCCCCAGCATTTT.

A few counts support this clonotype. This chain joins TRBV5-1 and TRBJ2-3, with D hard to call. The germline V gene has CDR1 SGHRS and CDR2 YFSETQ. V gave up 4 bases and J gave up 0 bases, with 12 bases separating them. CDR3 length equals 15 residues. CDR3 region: CASSLDGRSTDTQYF. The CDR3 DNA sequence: TGCGCCAGCAGCCTGGACGGTCGGAGCACAGATACGCAGTATTTT.

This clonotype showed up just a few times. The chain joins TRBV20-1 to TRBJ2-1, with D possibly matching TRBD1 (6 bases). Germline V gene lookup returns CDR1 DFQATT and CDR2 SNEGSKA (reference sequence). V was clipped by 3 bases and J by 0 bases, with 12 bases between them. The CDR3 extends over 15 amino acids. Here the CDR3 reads CSASQGFSSYNEQFF. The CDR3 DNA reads TGCAGTGCTAGCCAGGGGTTTAGCTCCTACAATGAGCAGTTCTTC.

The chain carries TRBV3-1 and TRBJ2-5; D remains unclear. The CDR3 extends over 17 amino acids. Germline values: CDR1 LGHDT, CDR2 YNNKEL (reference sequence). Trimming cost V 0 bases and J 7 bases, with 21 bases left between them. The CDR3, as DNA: TGTGCCAGCAGCCAAGATCAAGGTTTGGTAGGGCTAGGGACCCAGTACTTC. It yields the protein CASSQDQGLVGLGTQYF.

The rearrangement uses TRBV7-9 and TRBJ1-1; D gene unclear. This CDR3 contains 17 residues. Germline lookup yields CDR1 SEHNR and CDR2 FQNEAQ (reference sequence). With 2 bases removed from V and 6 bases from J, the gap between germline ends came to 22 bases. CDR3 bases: TGTGCCAGCAGCTTACGTCGAATTGAGGTATCGTCATCTGAAGCTTTCTTT. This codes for CASSLRRIEVSSSEAFF. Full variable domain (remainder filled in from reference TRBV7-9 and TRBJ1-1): DTGVSQNPRHKITKRGQNVTFRCDPISEHNRLYWYRQTLGQGPEFLTYFQNEAQLEKSRLLSDRFSAERPKGSFSTLEIQRTEQGDSAMYLCASSLRRIEVSSSEAFFGQGTRLTVV.

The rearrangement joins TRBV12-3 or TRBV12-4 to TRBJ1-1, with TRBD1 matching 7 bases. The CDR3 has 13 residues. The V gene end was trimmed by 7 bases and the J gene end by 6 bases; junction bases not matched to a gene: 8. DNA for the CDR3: TGTGCCAGCACCAGGGGGGCAATAGCTGAAGCTTTCTTT. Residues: CASTRGAIAEAFF.

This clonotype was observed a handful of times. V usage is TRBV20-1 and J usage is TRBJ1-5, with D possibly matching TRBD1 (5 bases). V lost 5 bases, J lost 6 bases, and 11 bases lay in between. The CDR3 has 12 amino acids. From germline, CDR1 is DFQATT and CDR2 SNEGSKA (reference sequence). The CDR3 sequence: CSAGAGSQPQHF. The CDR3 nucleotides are TGCAGTGCTGGGGCGGGGAGTCAGCCCCAGCATTTT.

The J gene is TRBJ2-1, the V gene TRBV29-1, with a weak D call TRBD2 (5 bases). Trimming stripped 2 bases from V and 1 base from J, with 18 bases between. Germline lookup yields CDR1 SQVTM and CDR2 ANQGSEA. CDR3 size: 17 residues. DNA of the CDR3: TGCAGCGTTGAATCCCTCCTTTCATCGGGGTCCTACAATGAGCAGTTCTTC. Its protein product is CSVESLLSSGSYNEQFF.

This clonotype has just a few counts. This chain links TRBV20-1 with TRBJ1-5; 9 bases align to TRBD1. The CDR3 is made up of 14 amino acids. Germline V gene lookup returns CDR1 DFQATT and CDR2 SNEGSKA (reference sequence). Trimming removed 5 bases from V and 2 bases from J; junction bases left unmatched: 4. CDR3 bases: TGCAGTGCTTGGGACAGGGTAGGCAATCAGCCCCAGCATTTT. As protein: CSAWDRVGNQPQHF.

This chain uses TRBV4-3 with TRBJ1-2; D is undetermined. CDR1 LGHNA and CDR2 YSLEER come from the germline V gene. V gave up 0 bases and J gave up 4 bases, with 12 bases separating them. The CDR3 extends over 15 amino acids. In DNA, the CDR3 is TGCGCCAGCAGCCAAGACTTCCGGGCAAGCTATGGCTACACCTTC. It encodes CASSQDFRASYGYTF.

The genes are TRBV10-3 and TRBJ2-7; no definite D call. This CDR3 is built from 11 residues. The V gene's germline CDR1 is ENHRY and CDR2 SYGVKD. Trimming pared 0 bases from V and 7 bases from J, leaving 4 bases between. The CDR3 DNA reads TGTGCCATCAGTGAGTCGTGGGAGCAGTACTTC. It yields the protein CAISESWEQYF.

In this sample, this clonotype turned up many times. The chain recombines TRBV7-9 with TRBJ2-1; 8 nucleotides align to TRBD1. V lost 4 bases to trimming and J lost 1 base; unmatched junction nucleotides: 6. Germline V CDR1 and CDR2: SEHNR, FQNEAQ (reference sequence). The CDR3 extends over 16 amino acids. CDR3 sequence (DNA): TGTGCCAGCAGCTCGATACAGGGGGTATCCTACAATGAGCAGTTCTTC. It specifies CASSSIQGVSYNEQFF.

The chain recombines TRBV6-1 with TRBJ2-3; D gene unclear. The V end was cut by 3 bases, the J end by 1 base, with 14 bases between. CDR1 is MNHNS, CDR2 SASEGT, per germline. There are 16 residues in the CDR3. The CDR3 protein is CASSDPSGGRTDTQYF. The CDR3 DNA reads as TGTGCCAGCAGTGACCCCAGTGGCGGACGCACAGATACGCAGTATTTT.

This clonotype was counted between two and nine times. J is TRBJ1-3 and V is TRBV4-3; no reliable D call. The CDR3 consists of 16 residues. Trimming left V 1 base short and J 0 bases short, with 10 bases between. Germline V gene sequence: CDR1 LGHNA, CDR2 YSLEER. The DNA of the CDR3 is TGCGCCAGCAGCCAAGGGCACAGCAGCTCTGGAAACACCATATATTTT. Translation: CASSQGHSSSGNTIYF.

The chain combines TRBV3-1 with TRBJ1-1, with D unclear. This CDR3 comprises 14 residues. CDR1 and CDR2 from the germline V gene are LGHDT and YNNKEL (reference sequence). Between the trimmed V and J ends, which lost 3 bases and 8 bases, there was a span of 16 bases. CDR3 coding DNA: TGTGCCAGCAGCCACGCCATCGAGGCGTCGGAAGCTTTCTTT. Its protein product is CASSHAIEASEAFF.

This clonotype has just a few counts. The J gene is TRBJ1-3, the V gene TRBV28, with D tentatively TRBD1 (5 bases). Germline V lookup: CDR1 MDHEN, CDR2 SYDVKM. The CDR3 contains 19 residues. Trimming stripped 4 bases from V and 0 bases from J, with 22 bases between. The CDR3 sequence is CASSSASLGGPSSGNTIYF. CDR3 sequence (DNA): TGTGCCAGCAGTTCGGCTTCTCTGGGGGGACCATCCTCTGGAAACACCATATATTTT.

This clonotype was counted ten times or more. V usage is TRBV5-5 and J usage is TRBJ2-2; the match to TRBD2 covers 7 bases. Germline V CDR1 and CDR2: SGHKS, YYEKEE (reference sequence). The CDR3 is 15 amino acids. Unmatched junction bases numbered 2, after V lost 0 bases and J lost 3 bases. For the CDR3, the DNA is TGTGCCAGCAGCTTGGCAAGCGGGGACACCGGGGAGCTGTTTTTT. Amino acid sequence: CASSLASGDTGELFF.

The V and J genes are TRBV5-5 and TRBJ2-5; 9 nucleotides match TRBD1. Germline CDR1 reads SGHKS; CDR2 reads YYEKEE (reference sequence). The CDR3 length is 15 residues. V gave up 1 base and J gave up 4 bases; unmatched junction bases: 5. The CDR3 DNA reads TGTGCCAGCAGCTTGACAGGGGGCTCTGGAGAGACCCAGTACTTC. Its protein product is CASSLTGGSGETQYF.

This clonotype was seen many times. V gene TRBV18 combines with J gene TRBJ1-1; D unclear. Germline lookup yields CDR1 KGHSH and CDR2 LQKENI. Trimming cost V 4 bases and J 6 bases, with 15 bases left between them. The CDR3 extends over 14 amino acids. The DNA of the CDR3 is TGTGCCAGCTCACTGGGCGTTGAAAACGCTGAAGCTTTCTTT. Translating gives CASSLGVENAEAFF.

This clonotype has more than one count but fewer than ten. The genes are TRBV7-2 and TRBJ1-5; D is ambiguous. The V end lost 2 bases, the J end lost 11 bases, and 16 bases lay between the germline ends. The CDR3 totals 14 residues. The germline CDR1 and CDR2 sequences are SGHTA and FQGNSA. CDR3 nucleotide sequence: TGTGCCAGCAGCTTAAATGGCGGGCCGGAGGCCCAGCATTTT. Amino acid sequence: CASSLNGGPEAQHF. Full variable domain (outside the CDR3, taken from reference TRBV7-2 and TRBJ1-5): GAGVSQSPSNKVTEKGKDVELRCDPISGHTALYWYRQSLGQGLEFLIYFQGNSAPDKSGLPSDRFSAERTGGSVSTLTIQRTQQEDSAVYLCASSLNGGPEAQHFGDGTRLSIL.

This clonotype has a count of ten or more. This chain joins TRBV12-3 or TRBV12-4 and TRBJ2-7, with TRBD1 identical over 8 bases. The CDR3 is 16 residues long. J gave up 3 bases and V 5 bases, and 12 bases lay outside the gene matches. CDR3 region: CASSPSRSDRVYEQYF. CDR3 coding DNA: TGTGCCAGCAGTCCTTCACGGTCGGACAGGGTCTACGAGCAGTACTTC.